These T cell receptor beta chains were read from a single sample in a study of blood T cells in healthy people across ages. TCRdb redid the calling of the 5' RACE reads with MiXCR, one entry per CDR3 protein. The sample lists more than 750,000 distinct CDR3 sequences; under 35% were seen once. A further study also used this sample, focusing on T cells of mothers and their children.

What was sequenced was blood. All receptors come from a woman between 40 and 55 years old in good health. The CDR3 runs from the conserved cysteine through the conserved F or W. Fields, in order: J gene, D gene, clone size, V gene, CDR3 DNA, CDR3 protein. The D gene is left open where the match is weak. Some rows mark clone size as missing; the rest say once, few, many or name a class of expanded clone.

j_gene: TRBJ2-5; d_gene: TRBD2; abundance: many; v_gene: TRBV7-6; CDR3nt: TGTGCCAGCAGTGCGGGGGGGCATTCAGAGACCCAGTACTTC; CDR3aa: CASSAGGHSETQYF
j_gene: TRBJ2-7; d_gene: .; abundance: few; v_gene: TRBV7-9; CDR3nt: TGTGCCAGCAGCCCGCAACAGGTTGGGACGGACTCCTACGAGCAGTACTTC; CDR3aa: CASSPQQVGTDSYEQYF
j_gene: TRBJ2-7; d_gene: .; abundance: many; v_gene: TRBV12-3/TRBV12-4; CDR3nt: TGTGCCAGCAGTTTAGGGGTTTCCGAGCAGTACTTC; CDR3aa: CASSLGVSEQYF
j_gene: TRBJ1-2; d_gene: TRBD1; abundance: few; v_gene: TRBV5-1; CDR3nt: TGCGCCAGCAGTTCGGGACAGTCGCCCACCTATAATGGCTACACCTTC; CDR3aa: CASSSGQSPTYNGYTF
j_gene: TRBJ2-1; d_gene: TRBD2; abundance: .; v_gene: TRBV7-9; CDR3nt: TGTGCCAGCAGCTATTTCGGGGGGGGCAGCTCCTACAATGAGCAGTTCTTC; CDR3aa: CASSYFGGGSSYNEQFF
j_gene: TRBJ2-5; d_gene: .; abundance: few; v_gene: TRBV7-2; CDR3nt: TGTGCCAGCAGGTTGGGTGGGGCTGAGACCCAGTACTTC; CDR3aa: CASRLGGAETQYF
j_gene: TRBJ1-2; d_gene: .; abundance: .; v_gene: TRBV7-2; CDR3nt: TGTGCCAGCAGCTTAATCGAGGGAGTTGTTGGCTACACCTTC; CDR3aa: CASSLIEGVVGYTF
j_gene: TRBJ1-2; d_gene: .; abundance: few; v_gene: TRBV28; CDR3nt: TGTGCCACGAAGGGGAGGGACGGAGCTAACTATGGCTACACCTTC; CDR3aa: CATKGRDGANYGYTF
j_gene: TRBJ2-7; d_gene: TRBD1; abundance: many; v_gene: TRBV2; CDR3nt: TGTGCCAGCAGTGAGACAGGGCAAAGCGAGCAGTACTTC; CDR3aa: CASSETGQSEQYF
j_gene: TRBJ1-1; d_gene: .; abundance: few; v_gene: TRBV5-6; CDR3nt: TGTGCCAGCAGCTTGTATGATGGACTACCTGAAGCTTTCTTT; CDR3aa: CASSLYDGLPEAFF
j_gene: TRBJ2-5; d_gene: .; abundance: few; v_gene: TRBV24-1; CDR3nt: TGTGCCACCAGTGATTTGCAAGGTGACTCGGGACAAGAGACCCAGTACTTC; CDR3aa: CATSDLQGDSGQETQYF